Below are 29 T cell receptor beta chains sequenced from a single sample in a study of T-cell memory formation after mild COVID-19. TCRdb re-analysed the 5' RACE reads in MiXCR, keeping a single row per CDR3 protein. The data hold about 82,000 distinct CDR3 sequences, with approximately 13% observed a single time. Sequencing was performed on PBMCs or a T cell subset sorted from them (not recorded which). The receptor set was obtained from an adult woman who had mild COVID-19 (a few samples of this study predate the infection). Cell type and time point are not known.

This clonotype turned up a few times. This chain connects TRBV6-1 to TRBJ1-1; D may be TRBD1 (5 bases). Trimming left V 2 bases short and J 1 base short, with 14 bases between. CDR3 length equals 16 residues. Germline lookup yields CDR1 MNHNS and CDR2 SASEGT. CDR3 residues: CASSETSKGPNTEAFF. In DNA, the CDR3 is TGTGCCAGCAGTGAAACAAGTAAGGGGCCGAACACTGAAGCTTTCTTT.

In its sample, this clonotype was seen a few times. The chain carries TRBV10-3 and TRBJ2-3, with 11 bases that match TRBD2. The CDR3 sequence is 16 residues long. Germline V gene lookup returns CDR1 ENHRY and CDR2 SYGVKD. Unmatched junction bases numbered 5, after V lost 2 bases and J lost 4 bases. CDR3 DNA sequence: TGTGCCATCAGTGAGCCCGCTAGCGGGGGGCCAGATACGCAGTATTTT. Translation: CAISEPASGGPDTQYF.

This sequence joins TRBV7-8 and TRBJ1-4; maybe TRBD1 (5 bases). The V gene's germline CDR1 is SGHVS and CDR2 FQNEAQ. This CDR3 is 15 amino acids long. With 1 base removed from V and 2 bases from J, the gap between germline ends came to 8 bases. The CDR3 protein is CASSLEGRTNEKLFF. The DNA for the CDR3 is TGTGCCAGCAGCTTAGAGGGGCGGACTAATGAAAAACTGTTTTTT.

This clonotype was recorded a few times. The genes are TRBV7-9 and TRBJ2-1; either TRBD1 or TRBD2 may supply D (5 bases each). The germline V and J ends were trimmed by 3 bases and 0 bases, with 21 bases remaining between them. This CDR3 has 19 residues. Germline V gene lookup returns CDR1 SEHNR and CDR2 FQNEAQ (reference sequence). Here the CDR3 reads CASSFPGTPISSSYNEQFF. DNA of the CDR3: TGTGCCAGCAGCTTCCCAGGGACCCCCATTTCTTCCTCCTACAATGAGCAGTTCTTC.

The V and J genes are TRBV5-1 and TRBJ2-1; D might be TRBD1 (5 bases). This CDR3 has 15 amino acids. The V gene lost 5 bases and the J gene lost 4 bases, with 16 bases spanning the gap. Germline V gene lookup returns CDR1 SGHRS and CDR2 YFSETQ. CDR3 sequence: CASSGHAESYNEQFF. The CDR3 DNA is TGCGCCAGCAGTGGACACGCGGAGTCATACAATGAGCAGTTCTTC.

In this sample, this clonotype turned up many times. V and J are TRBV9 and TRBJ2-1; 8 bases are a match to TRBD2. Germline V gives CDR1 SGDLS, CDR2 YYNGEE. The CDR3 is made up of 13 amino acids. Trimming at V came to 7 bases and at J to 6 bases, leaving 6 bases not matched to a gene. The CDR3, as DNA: TGTGCCAGCGGGAGCGGGAGAATCAATGAGCAGTTCTTC. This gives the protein CASGSGRINEQFF.

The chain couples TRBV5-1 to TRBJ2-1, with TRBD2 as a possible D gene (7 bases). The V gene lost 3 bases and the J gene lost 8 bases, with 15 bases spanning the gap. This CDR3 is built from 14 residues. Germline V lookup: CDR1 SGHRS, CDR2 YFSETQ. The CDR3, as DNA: TGCGCCAGCAGCTACTTCGGGGGGCGCGATGAGCAGTTCTTC. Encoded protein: CASSYFGGRDEQFF.

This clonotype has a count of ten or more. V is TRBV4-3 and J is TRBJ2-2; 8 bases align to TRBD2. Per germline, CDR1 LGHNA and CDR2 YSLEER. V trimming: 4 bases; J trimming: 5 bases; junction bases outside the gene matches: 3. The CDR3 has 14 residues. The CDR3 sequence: CASSLAGSTGELFF. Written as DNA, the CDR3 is TGCGCCAGCAGCCTAGCGGGATCTACCGGGGAGCTGTTTTTT.

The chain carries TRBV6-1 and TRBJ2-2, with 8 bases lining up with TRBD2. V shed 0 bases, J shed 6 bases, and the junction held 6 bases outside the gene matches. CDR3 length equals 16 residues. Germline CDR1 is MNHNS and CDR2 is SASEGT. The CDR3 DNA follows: TGTGCCAGCAGTGAAGCGTCAGTAGCGGGACCCGGGGAGCTGTTTTTT. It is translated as CASSEASVAGPGELFF.

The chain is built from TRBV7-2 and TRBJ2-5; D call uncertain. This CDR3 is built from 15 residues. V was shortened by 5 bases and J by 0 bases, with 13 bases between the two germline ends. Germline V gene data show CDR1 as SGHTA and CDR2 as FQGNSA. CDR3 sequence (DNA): TGTGCCAGCAGCCCTACCGGGTCCTACCAAGAGACCCAGTACTTC. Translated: CASSPTGSYQETQYF.

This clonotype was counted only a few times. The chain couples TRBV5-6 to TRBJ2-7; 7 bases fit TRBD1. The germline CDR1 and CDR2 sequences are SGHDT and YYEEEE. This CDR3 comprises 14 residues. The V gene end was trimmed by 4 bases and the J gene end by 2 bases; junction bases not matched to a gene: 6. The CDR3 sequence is CASSGRQGTYEQYF. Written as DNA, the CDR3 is TGTGCCAGCAGCGGGAGACAGGGAACCTACGAGCAGTACTTC.

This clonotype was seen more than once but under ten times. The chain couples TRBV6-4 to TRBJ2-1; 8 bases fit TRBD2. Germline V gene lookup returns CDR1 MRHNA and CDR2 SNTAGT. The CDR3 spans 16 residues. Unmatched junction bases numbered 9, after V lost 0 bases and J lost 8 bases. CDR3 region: CASSDSSAGVTYEQFF. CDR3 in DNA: TGTGCCAGCAGTGACTCGTCAGCGGGAGTCACATATGAGCAGTTCTTC.

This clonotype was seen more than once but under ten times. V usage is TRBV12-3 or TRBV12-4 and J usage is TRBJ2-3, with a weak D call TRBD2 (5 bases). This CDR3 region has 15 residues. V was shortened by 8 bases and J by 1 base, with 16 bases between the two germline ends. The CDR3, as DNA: TGTGCCAGCCGAAGGGCTGTTAGCGGCACAGATACGCAGTATTTT. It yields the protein CASRRAVSGTDTQYF.

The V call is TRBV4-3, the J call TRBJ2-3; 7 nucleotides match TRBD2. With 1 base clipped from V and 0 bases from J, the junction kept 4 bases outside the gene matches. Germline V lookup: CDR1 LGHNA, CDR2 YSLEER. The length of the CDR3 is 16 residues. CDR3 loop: CASSQASSGSTDTQYF. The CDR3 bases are TGCGCCAGCAGCCAAGCAAGTAGCGGGAGCACAGATACGCAGTATTTT.

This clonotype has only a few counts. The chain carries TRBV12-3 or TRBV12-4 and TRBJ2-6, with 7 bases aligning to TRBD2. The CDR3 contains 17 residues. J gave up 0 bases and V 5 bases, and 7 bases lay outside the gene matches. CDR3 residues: CASSLSGMSSGANVLTF. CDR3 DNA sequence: TGTGCCAGCAGTCTCAGCGGGATGAGCTCTGGGGCCAACGTCCTGACTTTC.

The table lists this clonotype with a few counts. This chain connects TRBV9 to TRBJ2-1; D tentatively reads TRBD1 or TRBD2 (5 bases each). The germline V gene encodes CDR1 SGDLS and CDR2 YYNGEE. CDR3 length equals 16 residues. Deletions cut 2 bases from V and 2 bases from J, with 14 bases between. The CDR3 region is CASSVLDRLTYNEQFF. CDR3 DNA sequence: TGTGCCAGCAGCGTTCTCGACAGACTAACCTACAATGAGCAGTTCTTC.

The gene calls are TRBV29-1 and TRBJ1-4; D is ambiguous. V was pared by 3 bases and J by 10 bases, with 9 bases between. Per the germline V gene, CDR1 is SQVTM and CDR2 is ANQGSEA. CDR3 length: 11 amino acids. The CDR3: CSVDIQTKLFF. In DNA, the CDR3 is TGCAGCGTTGATATTCAGACAAAACTGTTTTTT.

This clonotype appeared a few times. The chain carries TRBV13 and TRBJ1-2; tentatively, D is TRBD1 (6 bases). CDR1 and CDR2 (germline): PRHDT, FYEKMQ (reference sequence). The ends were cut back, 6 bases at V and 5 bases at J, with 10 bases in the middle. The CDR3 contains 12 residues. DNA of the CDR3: TGTGCCAGCAGGATAACAGGGTATGGCTACACCTTC. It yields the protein CASRITGYGYTF.

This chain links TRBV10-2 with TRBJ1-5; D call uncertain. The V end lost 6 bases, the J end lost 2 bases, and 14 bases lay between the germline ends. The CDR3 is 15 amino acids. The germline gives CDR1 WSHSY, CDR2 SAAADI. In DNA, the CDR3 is TGCGCCAGCAGCCAGGAGATGTTCGGCAATCAGCCCCAGCATTTT. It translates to CASSQEMFGNQPQHF.

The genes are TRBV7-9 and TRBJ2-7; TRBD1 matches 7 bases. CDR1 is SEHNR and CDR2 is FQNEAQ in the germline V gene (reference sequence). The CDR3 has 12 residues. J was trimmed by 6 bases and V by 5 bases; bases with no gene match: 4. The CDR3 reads CASSETGREQYF. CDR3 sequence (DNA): TGTGCCAGCAGCGAGACAGGGCGCGAGCAGTACTTC.

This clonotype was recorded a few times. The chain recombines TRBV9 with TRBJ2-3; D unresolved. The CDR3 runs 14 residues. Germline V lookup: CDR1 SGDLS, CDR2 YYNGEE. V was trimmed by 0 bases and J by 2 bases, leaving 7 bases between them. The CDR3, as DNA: TGTGCCAGCAGCGTAGCTGGGATCACAGATACGCAGTATTTT. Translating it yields CASSVAGITDTQYF.

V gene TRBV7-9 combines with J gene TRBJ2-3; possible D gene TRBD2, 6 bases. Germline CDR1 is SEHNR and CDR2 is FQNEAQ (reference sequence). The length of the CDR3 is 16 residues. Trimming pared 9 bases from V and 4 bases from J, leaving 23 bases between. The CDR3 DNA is TGTGCCAGTCAAACCTGGCGGGACGCGCCCGCAGATACGCAGTATTTT. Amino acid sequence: CASQTWRDAPADTQYF.

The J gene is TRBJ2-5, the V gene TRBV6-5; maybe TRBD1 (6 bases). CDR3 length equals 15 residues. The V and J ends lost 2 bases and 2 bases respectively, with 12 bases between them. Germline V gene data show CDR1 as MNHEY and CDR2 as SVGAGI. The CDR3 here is CASSYRDTIQETQYF. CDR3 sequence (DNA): TGTGCCAGCAGTTACCGGGACACAATTCAAGAGACCCAGTACTTC.

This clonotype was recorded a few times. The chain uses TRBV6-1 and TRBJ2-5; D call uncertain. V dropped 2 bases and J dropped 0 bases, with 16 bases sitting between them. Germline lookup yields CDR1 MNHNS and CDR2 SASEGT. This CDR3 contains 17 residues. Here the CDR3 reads CASSETPPGSYQETQYF. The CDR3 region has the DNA TGTGCCAGCAGTGAAACCCCGCCTGGCAGCTACCAAGAGACCCAGTACTTC.

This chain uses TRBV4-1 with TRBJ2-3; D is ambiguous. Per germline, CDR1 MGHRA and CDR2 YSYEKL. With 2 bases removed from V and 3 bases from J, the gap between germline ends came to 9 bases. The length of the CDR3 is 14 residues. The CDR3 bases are TGCGCCAGCAGCCAAACAGAGCGTACAGATACGCAGTATTTT. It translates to CASSQTERTDTQYF.

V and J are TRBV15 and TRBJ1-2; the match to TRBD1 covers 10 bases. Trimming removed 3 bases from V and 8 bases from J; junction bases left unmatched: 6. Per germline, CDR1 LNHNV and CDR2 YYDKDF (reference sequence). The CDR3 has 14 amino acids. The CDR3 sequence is CATSSFGQGGGYTF. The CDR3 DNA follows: TGTGCCACCAGCAGCTTCGGACAGGGGGGCGGCTACACCTTC.

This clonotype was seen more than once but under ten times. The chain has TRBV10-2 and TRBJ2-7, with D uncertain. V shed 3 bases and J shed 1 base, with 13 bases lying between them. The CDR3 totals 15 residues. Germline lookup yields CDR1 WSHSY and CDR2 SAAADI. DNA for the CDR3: TGCGCCAGCAGTGAAAGGGCCCAAGTTTCCTACGAGCAGTACTTC. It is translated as CASSERAQVSYEQYF.

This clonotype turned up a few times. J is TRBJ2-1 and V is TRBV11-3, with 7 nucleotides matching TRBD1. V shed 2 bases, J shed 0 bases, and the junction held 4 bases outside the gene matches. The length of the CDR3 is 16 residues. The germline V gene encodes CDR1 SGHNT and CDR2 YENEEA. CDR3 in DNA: TGTGCCAGCAGCTTAAGGGGGCCCGGCTCCTACAATGAGCAGTTCTTC. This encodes CASSLRGPGSYNEQFF.

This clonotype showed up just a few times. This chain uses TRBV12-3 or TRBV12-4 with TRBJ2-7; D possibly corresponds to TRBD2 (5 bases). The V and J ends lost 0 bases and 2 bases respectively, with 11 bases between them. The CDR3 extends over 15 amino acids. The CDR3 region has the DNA TGTGCCAGCAGTTTAGCGCTCGGGGAACCCTACGAGCAGTACTTC. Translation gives CASSLALGEPYEQYF.